A selection of T cell receptor beta chains follows, all from one sample in a study of blood T cell repertoires in COVID-19. Assay: immunoSEQ multiplex PCR; the TCRdb copy retains only in-frame clones and omits some. The table records around 63,000 clones, roughly 90% of them present only once. Source material: peripheral blood. Receptor source: a woman aged 80 or over with acute or convalescent COVID-19. Both conserved end residues are part of each CDR3. The order of the fields is V gene, J gene, clone size, D gene, CDR3 DNA, CDR3 protein. D genes are given only for firm matches. Not every row has a clone size; where given, it reads once, few, many or a size class.

TRBV6-2/TRBV6-3	TRBJ1-1	NA	NA	TGTGCCAGCAGTTACGTTTCAAGCGGGGAGGGCACTGAAGCTTTCTTT	CASSYVSSGEGTEAFF
TRBV3-1/TRBV3-2	TRBJ2-2	NA	TRBD1	TGTGCCAGCAGCCCCCGACAGGGGGCTGGCGGGGAGCTGTTTTTT	CASSPRQGAGGELFF
TRBV6-5	TRBJ1-1	NA	NA	TGTGCCAGCAGAGTGGACACCAACACTGAAGCTTTCTTT	CASRVDTNTEAFF
TRBV3-1/TRBV3-2	TRBJ1-4	once	NA	TGTGCCAGCAGCCAAGATCTAGGGCCAGGGGAAAAACTGTTTTTT	CASSQDLGPGEKLFF
TRBV5-6	TRBJ2-2	NA	NA	TGTGCCAGCAGCCCCCGACAGAGTTACACCGGGGAGCTGTTTTTT	CASSPRQSYTGELFF
TRBV5-4	TRBJ1-4	NA	NA	TGTGCCAGCAGCTTGGAGGTTTCGGGAGGAGGTGAAAAACTGTTTTTT	CASSLEVSGGGEKLFF
TRBV3-1/TRBV3-2	TRBJ2-1	NA	NA	TGTGCCAGCAGCCAAGAAGGACAGCCGTACAATGAGCAGTTCTTC	CASSQEGQPYNEQFF
TRBV3-1/TRBV3-2	TRBJ2-7	NA	TRBD1	TGTGCCAGCAGCCAAGCGGACAGGGTGTTAAGCGAGCAGTACTTC	CASSQADRVLSEQYF
TRBV6-6	TRBJ2-7	NA	NA	TGTGCCAGCACCAAATACCGGACTGCCTCCTACGAGCAGTACTTC	CASTKYRTASYEQYF
TRBV30	TRBJ2-5	NA	TRBD1	TGTGCCTGGAGTGTACGGGGGACAGGGGGCGAGACCCAGTACTTC	CAWSVRGTGGETQYF
TRBV6-5	TRBJ1-1	once	NA	TGTGCCAGCAGAGACTTGGTACCTGAAGCTTTCTTT	CASRDLVPEAFF
TRBV4-1	TRBJ2-3	NA	TRBD2	TGCGCCAGCAGCCCCGCCTCTTTCGCGGGAGTTATAGATACGCAGTATTTT	CASSPASFAGVIDTQYF
TRBV24-1	TRBJ2-1	NA	TRBD2	TGTGCCACCAGTAAAGCTAGCGGGGGGTACAATGAGCAGTTCTTC	CATSKASGGYNEQFF
TRBV19	TRBJ2-5	NA	NA	TGTGCCACAAGGAGGGGGCCGGAGGAGACCCAGTACTTC	CATRRGPEETQYF
TRBV29-1	TRBJ2-3	once	TRBD2	TGCAGCGTTGAGGGGGGGGGTCCCACAGATACGCAGTATTTT	CSVEGGGPTDTQYF
TRBV12-3/TRBV12-4	TRBJ1-2	NA	NA	TGTGCCAGCAAGTCGGGGGTGGCTGGCTACACCTTC	CASKSGVAGYTF
TRBV28	TRBJ1-2	many	TRBD1	TGTGCCAGCAGTTGGACAGGGTCTAACTATGGCTACACCTTC	CASSWTGSNYGYTF
TRBV5-1	TRBJ2-1	NA	TRBD2	TGCGCCAGCAGCCCGGACGGGACTAGCGGGGCCGCCTCCTACAATGAGCAGTTCTTC	CASSPDGTSGAASYNEQFF
TRBV28	TRBJ2-3	NA	NA	TGTGCCAGCAGTCCCCCAAGCACAGATACGCAGTATTTT	CASSPPSTDTQYF
TRBV19	TRBJ1-4	NA	NA	TGTGCCAGTAGTATGCGAAGCGGGATTGAAAAACTGTTTTTT	CASSMRSGIEKLFF
TRBV5-1	TRBJ2-1	NA	TRBD2	TGCGCCAGCAGCTCGATAGCGGGAGGGAACGATGAGCAGTTCTTC	CASSSIAGGNDEQFF
TRBV9	TRBJ2-7	NA	NA	TGTGCCAGCAGCGTTGGTCCAAAACCAGGGTACGAGCAGTACTTC	CASSVGPKPGYEQYF
TRBV6-5	TRBJ1-6	NA	NA	TGTGCCAGCAGTTACGATGGGACACCAAATTCACCCCTCCACTTT	CASSYDGTPNSPLHF
TRBV3-1/TRBV3-2	TRBJ2-4	NA	NA	TGTGCCAGCAGTGAGGCTTCCAAAAACATTCAGTACTTC	CASSEASKNIQYF
TRBV5-1	TRBJ2-7	NA	NA	TGCGCCAGCAGCTTGGCCGTTGGGCAGGGGGAGGATAAGCAGTACTTC	CASSLAVGQGEDKQYF
TRBV5-1	TRBJ2-3	NA	NA	TGCGCCAGCAGCGCGTCGGGGTTGGGAGATACGCAGTATTTT	CASSASGLGDTQYF
TRBV5-6	TRBJ1-1	once	NA	TGTGCCAGCAGCTTGGGGGGGCGGCCTGAAGCTTTCTTT	CASSLGGRPEAFF
TRBV5-1	TRBJ2-6	NA	NA	TGCGCCAGCAGCCTAGACAGGGGAGGGCCTGGGGCCAACGTCCTGACTTTC	CASSLDRGGPGANVLTF
TRBV7-9	TRBJ1-1	once	TRBD1	TGTGCCAGCAGCCCACGATCGGCAGGGGGATCCACTGAAGCTTTCTTT	CASSPRSAGGSTEAFF
TRBV10-3	TRBJ1-5	NA	TRBD1	TGTGCCATCGGCCCGGGACAGGGAATTCAGCCCCAGCATTTT	CAIGPGQGIQPQHF
TRBV19	TRBJ1-2	NA	TRBD1	TGTGCCAGTAGTATCAGCGGACAGGGGAGAGATGGCTACACCTTC	CASSISGQGRDGYTF
TRBV7-2	TRBJ2-5	once	TRBD1	TGTGCCAGCAGCCTAGACAGGGGGTATGAGACCCAGTACTTC	CASSLDRGYETQYF
TRBV29-1	TRBJ1-4	NA	TRBD1	TGCAGCGTCAGGGGACAGCCCGGGGAAAAACTGTTTTTT	CSVRGQPGEKLFF